This T cell receptor (beta chain) was retrieved from a study of shared clonotypes between healthy human individuals. Here immunoSEQ multiplex PCR was the method, and the copy in TCRdb shows in-frame clones only, minus some. Of roughly 2.6 million clones in the sample, around nine tenths were seen once. Germline CDR1 is ENHRY and CDR2 is SYGVKD. The CDR3 is 12 amino acids. The V and J ends lost 3 bases and 2 bases respectively, with 4 bases between them. Into CD45RA+ naive and CD45RA-negative memory subsets, the CD4+ cells were split. This clone was found once. Its antigen is not identified. Study outcomes and limitations: For naive CD4 cells, 4% to 5% of clonotypes were shared across a handful of donors. Incompleteness in sorted-subset sequencing, despite large depth, was shown by rarefaction.

The rearrangement uses TRBV10-3 and TRBJ1-2; D unclear. The specimen sequenced was naive CD4+ T cells sorted from blood. The sample's subset: CD45RA+ positively selected. The clonotype originates from a man aged 18 to 29 in good health. This CDR3 is CAISDENYGYTF. CDR3 coding DNA: TGTGCCATCAGTGACGAAAACTATGGCTACACCTTC.